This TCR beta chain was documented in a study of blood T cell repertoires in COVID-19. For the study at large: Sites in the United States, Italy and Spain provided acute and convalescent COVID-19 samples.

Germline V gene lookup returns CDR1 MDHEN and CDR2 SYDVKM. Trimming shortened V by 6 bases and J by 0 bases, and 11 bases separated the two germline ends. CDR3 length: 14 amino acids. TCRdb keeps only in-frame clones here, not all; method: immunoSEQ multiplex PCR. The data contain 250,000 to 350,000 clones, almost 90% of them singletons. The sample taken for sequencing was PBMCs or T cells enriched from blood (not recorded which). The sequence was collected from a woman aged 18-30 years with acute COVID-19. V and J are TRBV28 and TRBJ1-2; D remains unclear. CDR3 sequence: CASSGDKANYGYTF. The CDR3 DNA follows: TGTGCCAGCAGCGGCGACAAAGCTAACTATGGCTACACCTTC.